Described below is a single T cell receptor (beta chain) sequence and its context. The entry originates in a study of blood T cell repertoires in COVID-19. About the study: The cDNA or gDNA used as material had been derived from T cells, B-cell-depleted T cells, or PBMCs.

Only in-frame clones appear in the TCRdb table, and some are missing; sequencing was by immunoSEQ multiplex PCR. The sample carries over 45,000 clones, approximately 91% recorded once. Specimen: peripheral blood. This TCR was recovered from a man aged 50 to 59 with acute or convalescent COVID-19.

DNA for the CDR3: TGCGCCAGCAGCCTACGACAGGGCACTAGCACAGATACGCAGTATTTT. Translated, it gives CASSLRQGTSTDTQYF. The rearrangement links TRBV4-1 to TRBJ2-3; 7 bases line up with TRBD1. The germline gives CDR1 MGHRA, CDR2 YSYEKL. With V trimmed by 4 bases and J by 0 bases, 7 bases remained unmatched. The CDR3 length is 16 residues.